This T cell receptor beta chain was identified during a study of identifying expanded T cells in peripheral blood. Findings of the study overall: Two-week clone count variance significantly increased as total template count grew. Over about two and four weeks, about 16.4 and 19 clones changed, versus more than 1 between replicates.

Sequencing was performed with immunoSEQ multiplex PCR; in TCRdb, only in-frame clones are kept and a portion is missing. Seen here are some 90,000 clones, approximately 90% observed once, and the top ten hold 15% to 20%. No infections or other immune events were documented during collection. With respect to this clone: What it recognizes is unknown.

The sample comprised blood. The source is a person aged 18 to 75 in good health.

The CDR3 DNA reads as TGTGCCAGCAGTTTATACGACACCATATATTTT. Its translation is CASSLYDTIYF. The chain employs TRBV28 and TRBJ1-3, with no clear D. Germline CDR1 is MDHEN and CDR2 is SYDVKM. The CDR3 is 11 residues long. Trimming removed 1 base from V and 8 bases from J, with 3 bases in between.